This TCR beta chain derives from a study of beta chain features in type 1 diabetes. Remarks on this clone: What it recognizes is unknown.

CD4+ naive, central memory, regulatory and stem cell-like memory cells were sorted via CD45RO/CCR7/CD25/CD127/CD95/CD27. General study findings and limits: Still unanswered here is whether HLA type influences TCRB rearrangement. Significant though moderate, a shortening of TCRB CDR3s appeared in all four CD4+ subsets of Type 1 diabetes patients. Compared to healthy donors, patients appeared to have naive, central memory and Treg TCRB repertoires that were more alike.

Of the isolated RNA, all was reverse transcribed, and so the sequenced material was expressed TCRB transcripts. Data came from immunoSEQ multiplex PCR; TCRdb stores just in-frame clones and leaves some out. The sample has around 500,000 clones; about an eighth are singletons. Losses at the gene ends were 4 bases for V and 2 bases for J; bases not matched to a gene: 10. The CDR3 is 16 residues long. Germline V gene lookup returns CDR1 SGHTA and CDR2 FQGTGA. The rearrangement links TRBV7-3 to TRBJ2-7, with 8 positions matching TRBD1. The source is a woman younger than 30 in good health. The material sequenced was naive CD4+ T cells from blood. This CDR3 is CASSSLTQGETYEQYF. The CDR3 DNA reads TGTGCCAGCAGCTCCCTCACACAGGGGGAAACCTACGAGCAGTACTTC.